A selection of T cell receptor beta chains follows, all from one sample in a study of cytomegalovirus exposure and HLA in healthy donors. The protocol was immunoSEQ multiplex PCR, while the TCRdb copy is restricted to in-frame clones and leaves out a portion. The table shows some 150,000 clones, with around 86% occurring only once. Sequenced material: PBMCs. The receptors were sampled from a woman aged 30 to 39 in good health and CMV-seronegative. Each CDR3 is given with its conserved first and last residue. The D gene is left open where the match is weak. Expanded clones get a size class; other rows say once, few or many, or leave the size out.

cdr3_nt	cdr3_aa	v_call	j_call	clone_size	d_call
TGCGCCAGCAGCCCCGGACAGAGGTATGGCTACACCTTC	CASSPGQRYGYTF	TRBV5-1	TRBJ1-2	-	-
TGCAGCGTCGACATCCAGAACACTGAAGCTTTCTTT	CSVDIQNTEAFF	TRBV29-1	TRBJ1-1	-	-
TGTGCCAGCAGCTACGGGACTCGCTATGGCTACACCTTC	CASSYGTRYGYTF	TRBV5-8	TRBJ1-2	-	-
TGCGCCAGCAGTGAGTCCCAGGCAAACACTGAAGCTTTCTTT	CASSESQANTEAFF	TRBV10-1	TRBJ1-1	-	-
TGTGCCAGCAGCGCTACAGGGTTACCGACTGGCTACACCTTC	CASSATGLPTGYTF	TRBV5-4	TRBJ1-2	once	-
TGTGCCAGCAGTTCGTTACAGGGATTGAGCAATCAGCCCCAGCATTTT	CASSSLQGLSNQPQHF	TRBV6-6	TRBJ1-5	once	-
TGTGCCAGCAGGACCGGGACAGATCCCTACGAGCAGTACTTC	CASRTGTDPYEQYF	TRBV28	TRBJ2-7	few	TRBD1
TGCGCCAGCAGTGAGACCATATCGGGGTTTAATTCACCCCTCCACTTT	CASSETISGFNSPLHF	TRBV10-2	TRBJ1-6	-	-
TGTGCCACCAGCAGGGCTCGGGACAGTAGCAATCAGCCCCAGCATTTT	CATSRARDSSNQPQHF	TRBV15	TRBJ1-5	-	TRBD1
TGTGCCAGCAAAGTACAGTGGCGGGGGGACAATGAGCAGTTCTTC	CASKVQWRGDNEQFF	TRBV2	TRBJ2-1	-	TRBD2
TGTGCCACCAGCAGAACTAAGGATACCTACAATGAGCAGTTCTTC	CATSRTKDTYNEQFF	TRBV15	TRBJ2-1	-	-
TGTGCCAGCAGTAGGACTAGCTCTTACGAGCAGTACTTC	CASSRTSSYEQYF	TRBV27	TRBJ2-7	once	TRBD2
TGCGCCAGCAGCTATTCGGGTCGACAGATGAACACTGAAGCTTTCTTT	CASSYSGRQMNTEAFF	TRBV5-1	TRBJ1-1	-	-
TGTGCCAGCAGTTTACTTGCGGGGGCCAGCACAGATACGCAGTATTTT	CASSLLAGASTDTQYF	TRBV27	TRBJ2-3	once	-
TGCGCCAGCAGCTTGGCGGGTCTAGCGGGACTGAGGAATACGCAGTATTTT	CASSLAGLAGLRNTQYF	TRBV5-1	TRBJ2-3	-	TRBD2
TGTGCCACCAGCAGAGAGGCTAGCGGATACTACAATGAGCAGTTCTTC	CATSREASGYYNEQFF	TRBV15	TRBJ2-1	-	TRBD2
TGTGCCAGCAGCTTAGCGAGAAATAGGTGGGACAGGACCTCCTCGATACCCTACGAGCAGTACTTC	CASSLARNRWDRTSSIPYEQYF	TRBV7-2	TRBJ2-7	-	TRBD1